Each of the 8 T cell receptor beta chains below was sequenced from the same sample in a study of OX40 agonist ivuxolimab in advanced cancers. Profiling relied on immunoSEQ multiplex PCR, and the TCRdb table lists in-frame clones only, not all of them. The sample lists some 27,000 clones, 86% seen once, with roughly 16% in the top ten. The material was CD4+ or CD8+ T cells sorted from blood, obtained in a trial of the OX40 agonist ivuxolimab. These receptors all stem from an adult with an advanced solid tumor such as melanoma, head and neck, liver or kidney cancer.

J is TRBJ2-1 and V is TRBV2; no clear D. V shed 7 bases and J shed 6 bases, with 10 bases lying between them. The CDR3 has 12 residues. The germline V gene has CDR1 SNHLY and CDR2 FYNNEI. CDR3 bases: TGTGCCAGCACCTCCTGGAGCAATGAGCAGTTCTTC. Its translation: CASTSWSNEQFF.

The chain links TRBV9 to TRBJ2-5; D possibly corresponds to TRBD2 (6 bases). Trimming left V 0 bases short and J 4 bases short, with 13 bases between. This CDR3 spans 15 amino acids. The germline V gene has CDR1 SGDLS and CDR2 YYNGEE. The CDR3 DNA sequence: TGTGCCAGCAGCGTAGCGACGGGAGTGGGAGAGACCCAGTACTTC. This codes for CASSVATGVGETQYF.

V gene TRBV2 combines with J gene TRBJ1-5; D remains ambiguous. The germline gives CDR1 SNHLY, CDR2 FYNNEI. The length of the CDR3 is 12 residues. V was clipped by 4 bases and J by 4 bases, with 5 bases between them. The CDR3 nucleotides read TGTGCCAGCAGTGCGGGTAATCAGCCCCAGCATTTT. Residues: CASSAGNQPQHF.

The chain links TRBV9 to TRBJ2-1; 8 bases line up with TRBD1. The CDR3 consists of 14 residues. Germline V lookup: CDR1 SGDLS, CDR2 YYNGEE. V was pared by 3 bases and J by 10 bases, with 9 bases of the junction left unmatched. Here the CDR3 reads CASSAQGAGEEQFF. The CDR3 DNA reads TGTGCCAGCAGCGCCCAGGGGGCTGGAGAGGAGCAGTTCTTC. The full variable domain, its missing parts supplied by reference TRBV9 and TRBJ2-1, is DSGVTQTPKHLITATGQRVTLRCSPRSGDLSVYWYQQSLDQGLQFLIQYYNGEERAKGNILERFSAQQFPDLHSELNLSSLELGDSALYFCASSAQGAGEEQFFGPGTRLTVL.

This rearrangement joins TRBV6-5 to TRBJ1-2; 7 positions match TRBD1. This CDR3 region has 16 residues. From germline, CDR1 is MNHEY and CDR2 SVGAGI. V dropped 4 bases and J dropped 7; count of bases not matched to a gene: 15. CDR3 protein: CASSSVLDRANGGYTF. The CDR3, as DNA: TGTGCCAGCAGTTCCGTCCTCGACAGGGCGAATGGTGGCTACACCTTC.

The chain recombines TRBV5-8 with TRBJ1-1, with 8 bases identical to TRBD1. The CDR3 length is 13 residues. Trimming cost V 5 bases and J 6 bases; bases outside gene matches: 6. Germline CDR1 reads SGHTS; CDR2 reads YDEGEE. CDR3 coding DNA: TGTGCCAGCAGACCTCAGGGGGCACCTGAAGCTTTCTTT. Translation: CASRPQGAPEAFF.

This chain links TRBV7-9 with TRBJ2-3; 11 nucleotides align to TRBD2. The CDR3 has 17 amino acids. Germline V CDR1 and CDR2: SEHNR, FQNEAQ (reference sequence). Losses at the gene ends were 5 bases for V and 0 bases for J; bases not matched to a gene: 7. In DNA, the CDR3 is TGTGCCAGCAGCGGCCGAACTAGCGGGGGAAGCACAGATACGCAGTATTTT. It codes for CASSGRTSGGSTDTQYF.

This clone occurred once. V and J are TRBV27 and TRBJ1-4; perhaps TRBD1 as D (5 bases). This CDR3 is built from 14 residues. Looked up from germline, CDR1 is MNHEY and CDR2 is SMNVEV (reference sequence). The V end was cut by 5 bases, the J end by 6 bases, with 13 bases between. In DNA, the CDR3 is TGTGCCAGCAGTCTCGGGCAGGGATATGAAAAACTGTTTTTT. This sequence encodes CASSLGQGYEKLFF.